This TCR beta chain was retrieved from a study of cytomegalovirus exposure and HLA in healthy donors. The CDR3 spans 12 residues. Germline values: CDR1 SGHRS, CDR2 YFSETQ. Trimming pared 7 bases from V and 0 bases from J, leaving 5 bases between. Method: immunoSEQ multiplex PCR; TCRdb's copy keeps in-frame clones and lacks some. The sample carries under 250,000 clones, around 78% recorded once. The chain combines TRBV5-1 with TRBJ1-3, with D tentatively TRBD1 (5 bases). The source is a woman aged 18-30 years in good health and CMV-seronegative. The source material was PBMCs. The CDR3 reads CASGGSGNTIYF. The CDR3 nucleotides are TGCGCCAGCGGGGGCTCTGGAAACACCATATATTTT.